This passage covers 17 T cell receptor beta chains from one sample sequenced in a study of cytomegalovirus exposure and HLA in healthy donors. The study ran its PCR with 60 Vbeta and 13 Jbeta primers. Method: immunoSEQ multiplex PCR; TCRdb's copy keeps in-frame clones and lacks some. This table has some 180,000 clones, 77% appearing once. The sample was PBMCs. The receptors derive from a man aged 18 to 30 in good health and CMV-seronegative.

The chain recombines TRBV4-3 with TRBJ2-1; no clear D. Trimming stripped 0 bases from V and 0 bases from J, with 6 bases between. CDR1 is LGHNA and CDR2 is YSLEER in the germline V gene. This CDR3 contains 15 residues. The CDR3 bases are TGCGCCAGCAGCCAAGATAAGAGCTCCTACAATGAGCAGTTCTTC. Protein: CASSQDKSSYNEQFF.

This chain uses TRBV19 with TRBJ1-1; tentatively, D is TRBD1 (5 bases). The CDR3 runs 15 residues. In germline, CDR1 is LNHDA, CDR2 SQIVND (reference sequence). Trimming pared 3 bases from V and 5 bases from J, leaving 16 bases between. The CDR3 reads CASSIGVPQGTEAFF. As DNA, the CDR3 is TGTGCCAGTAGTATTGGGGTACCCCAGGGAACTGAAGCTTTCTTT.

The rearrangement links TRBV7-9 to TRBJ2-7; tentative D call: TRBD2 (7 bases). The V end was cut by 3 bases, the J end by 5 bases, with 14 bases between. Germline values: CDR1 SEHNR, CDR2 FQNEAQ (reference sequence). This CDR3 region has 14 residues. CDR3 sequence: CASSFKGGPDEQYF. DNA of the CDR3: TGTGCCAGCAGCTTTAAGGGGGGGCCTGACGAGCAGTACTTC.

A single count supports this clone. The rearrangement joins TRBV13 to TRBJ1-1; TRBD1 matches at 10 bases. The CDR3 is 15 amino acids. V gave up 2 bases and J gave up 10 bases; unmatched junction bases: 10. The germline CDR1 and CDR2 sequences are PRHDT and FYEKMQ (reference sequence). The DNA of the CDR3 is TGTGCCAGCAGCTTATGGGGACAGGGGAAGGAGGGAGCTTTCTTT. This translates into CASSLWGQGKEGAFF.

The rearrangement links TRBV28 to TRBJ2-7, with 7 bases identical to TRBD1. Germline V lookup: CDR1 MDHEN, CDR2 SYDVKM. CDR3 size: 19 residues. The V gene end was trimmed by 6 bases and the J gene end by 0 bases; junction bases not matched to a gene: 20. The DNA for the CDR3 is TGTGCCAGCAGCGGATACCCCAGGACAGGCTCCTATAGCTCCTACGAGCAGTACTTC. As protein: CASSGYPRTGSYSSYEQYF.

The chain carries TRBV6-6 and TRBJ2-2; D gene uncertain. Trimming pared 3 bases from V and 3 bases from J, leaving 5 bases between. This CDR3 is 13 amino acids long. Germline loops: CDR1 MNHNY, CDR2 SVGAGI (reference sequence). DNA of the CDR3: TGTGCCAGCAGTTATCAATACACCGGGGAGCTGTTTTTT. Translated, it gives CASSYQYTGELFF.

V usage is TRBV27 and J usage is TRBJ2-7, with D perhaps TRBD2 (7 bases). Germline-derived CDR1 and CDR2 are MNHEY and SMNVEV (reference sequence). The CDR3 length is 15 residues. V was trimmed by 3 bases and J by 5 bases, leaving 17 bases between them. The CDR3 region is CASSFKMSGGHEQYF. The CDR3 DNA reads TGTGCCAGCAGTTTTAAGATGTCGGGGGGCCACGAGCAGTACTTC.

This clone was recorded once. The chain combines TRBV9 with TRBJ2-3, with D possibly TRBD2 on 5 matching bases. CDR1 is SGDLS and CDR2 is YYNGEE in the germline V gene. The CDR3 contains 14 residues. Between the trimmed V and J ends, which lost 4 bases and 6 bases, there was a span of 15 bases. CDR3 residues: CASSQTGNLDTQYF. Written as DNA, the CDR3 is TGTGCCAGCAGCCAAACCGGGAACTTGGATACGCAGTATTTT.

This clone has only a few counts. The chain carries TRBV19 and TRBJ1-4, with 7 bases matching TRBD1. V was pared by 4 bases and J by 6 bases, with 14 bases of the junction left unmatched. CDR3 length: 17 residues. Germline loops: CDR1 LNHDA, CDR2 SQIVND (reference sequence). The CDR3 nucleotides read TGTGCCAGTAGTACCGGAGCGGCAGGCAGGGGGTATGAAAAACTGTTTTTT. Protein: CASSTGAAGRGYEKLFF. Variable domain in full (rest from reference TRBV19 and TRBJ1-4): DGGITQSPKYLFRKEGQNVTLSCEQNLNHDAMYWYRQDPGQGLRLIYYSQIVNDFQKGDIAEGYSVSREKKESFPLTVTSAQKNPTAFYLCASSTGAAGRGYEKLFFGSGTQLSVL.

The V call is TRBV5-1, the J call TRBJ2-5; 9 bases map to TRBD1. The V gene end was trimmed by 5 bases and the J gene end by 5 bases; junction bases not matched to a gene: 7. This CDR3 has 14 residues. Germline V gene data show CDR1 as SGHRS and CDR2 as YFSETQ. The CDR3 protein is CASRVGTGSETQYF. CDR3 DNA: TGCGCCAGCAGAGTAGGGACAGGGAGTGAGACCCAGTACTTC.

The chain recombines TRBV7-2 with TRBJ2-5; no definite D call. The better agreement between TRBJ2-7 and the DNA end casts doubt on the J call. The germline CDR1 and CDR2 sequences are SGHTA and FQGNSA. The CDR3 sequence is 14 residues long. CDR3 nucleotide sequence: TGTGCCAGCAGCCCAACAGCTGGGGCCTACGAGCAGTACTTC. Translation gives CASSPTAGAYEQYF.

This clone has just a few counts. The chain recombines TRBV2 with TRBJ2-3, with 8 bases aligning to TRBD2. CDR1 is SNHLY, CDR2 FYNNEI, per germline. J lost 4 bases, V lost 5 bases, and 11 bases had no gene match. This CDR3 has 16 residues. The CDR3 region is CASSTNREGLSDTQYF. CDR3 nucleotides: TGTGCCAGCAGTACGAATCGGGAGGGCCTTTCAGATACGCAGTATTTT.

This chain joins TRBV19 and TRBJ1-5; D possibly corresponds to TRBD1 (5 bases). This CDR3 is 12 amino acids long. V was clipped by 5 bases and J by 7 bases, with 9 bases between them. CDR1 is LNHDA, CDR2 SQIVND, per germline (reference sequence). CDR3 sequence (DNA): TGTGCCAGTAGTGGCCGGGGGCAGCCCCAGCATTTT. This translates into CASSGRGQPQHF.

The J gene is TRBJ1-1, the V gene TRBV6-6; unclear D gene. Germline V gives CDR1 MNHNY, CDR2 SVGAGI (reference sequence). The CDR3 runs to 11 residues. V gave up 7 bases and J gave up 1 base, with 4 bases separating them. This CDR3 reads CASTQNTEAFF. The CDR3 nucleotides read TGTGCCAGCACCCAGAACACTGAAGCTTTCTTT.

The chain combines TRBV5-4 with TRBJ2-3, with D unresolved. The germline gives CDR1 SGHNT, CDR2 YYREEE (reference sequence). CDR3 length equals 13 residues. Trimming removed 10 bases from V and 0 bases from J, with 12 bases in between. CDR3 residues: CAGRNTSTDTQYF. The CDR3 region has the DNA TGTGCCGGGCGAAATACTAGCACAGATACGCAGTATTTT. Full variable domain (outside the CDR3, taken from reference TRBV5-4 and TRBJ2-3): ETGVTQSPTHLIKTRGQQVTLRCSSQSGHNTVSWYQQALGQGPQFIFQYYREEENGRGNFPPRFSGLQFPNYSSELNVNALELDDSALYLCAGRNTSTDTQYFGPGTRLTVL.

The chain is built from TRBV28 and TRBJ2-7; a possible D gene is TRBD2 (6 bases). The CDR3 sequence is 14 residues long. The V gene lost 7 bases and the J gene lost 1 base, with 14 bases spanning the gap. Germline V gives CDR1 MDHEN, CDR2 SYDVKM. CDR3 nucleotide sequence: TGTGCCAGCACTTCTCAACGGGGGTCCTACGAGCAGTACTTC. Protein product: CASTSQRGSYEQYF. Complete variable domain (other parts from reference TRBV28 and TRBJ2-7): DVKVTQSSRYLVKRTGEKVFLECVQDMDHENMFWYRQDPGLGLRLIYFSYDVKMKEKGDIPEGYSVSREKKERFSLILESASTNQTSMYLCASTSQRGSYEQYFGPGTRLTVT.

This chain joins TRBV30 and TRBJ1-1, with D unclear. The CDR3 is 11 amino acids. Trimming cost V 2 bases and J 5 bases, with 6 bases left between them. Germline V gives CDR1 GTSNPN, CDR2 SVGIG (reference sequence). DNA of the CDR3: TGTGCCTGGAGTCAACAAACTGAAGCTTTCTTT. Translation gives CAWSQQTEAFF. Looking up the rest from reference TRBV30 and TRBJ1-1 gives the full variable domain: SQTIHQWPATLVQPVGSPLSLECTVEGTSNPNLYWYRQAAGRGLQLLFYSVGIGQISSEVPQNLSASRPQDRQFILSSKKLLLSDSGFYLCAWSQQTEAFFGQGTRLTVV.